This entry describes one T cell receptor beta chain. Its antigen is unidentified. Per the original methods: The study took CDR3 differences across clinicopathological groups and made a distant-metastasis classifier for papillary thyroid cancer from them. TCRdb re-called clones from the PCR reads using MiXCR. The V and J calls come from TCRdb's annotation, not from the publication. Here the sample spans more than 70,000 clones, 8% to 9.5% being singletons. Trimming at V came to 5 bases and at J to 5 bases, leaving 8 bases not matched to a gene. The CDR3 length is 15 residues. CDR1 is SGHAT and CDR2 is FQDESV in the germline V gene (reference sequence). The sample is drawn from a study of metastatic and nonmetastatic thyroid tumors. About the study: Comparative analysis of repertoires was undertaken across blood and tumor or nodule tissue obtained from malignant and benign thyroid patients. General observations from the study: Relative to benign nodules, malignant thyroid tumors were reportedly characterized by significantly elevated TCR beta diversity in blood and tumor.

All patients reached thyroid surgery having received no treatment beforehand. Input material: blood. The chain joins TRBV11-1 to TRBJ2-1; 8 bases are a match to TRBD2. This TCR was recovered from a female donor with papillary thyroid cancer or a benign thyroid nodule (not recorded which). Some clones in this sample may be carry-over from other donors' samples. CDR3 DNA sequence: TGTGCCAGCAGCATAGGTCTAGCGGGTAACAATGAGCAGTTCTTC. This translates into CASSIGLAGNNEQFF.